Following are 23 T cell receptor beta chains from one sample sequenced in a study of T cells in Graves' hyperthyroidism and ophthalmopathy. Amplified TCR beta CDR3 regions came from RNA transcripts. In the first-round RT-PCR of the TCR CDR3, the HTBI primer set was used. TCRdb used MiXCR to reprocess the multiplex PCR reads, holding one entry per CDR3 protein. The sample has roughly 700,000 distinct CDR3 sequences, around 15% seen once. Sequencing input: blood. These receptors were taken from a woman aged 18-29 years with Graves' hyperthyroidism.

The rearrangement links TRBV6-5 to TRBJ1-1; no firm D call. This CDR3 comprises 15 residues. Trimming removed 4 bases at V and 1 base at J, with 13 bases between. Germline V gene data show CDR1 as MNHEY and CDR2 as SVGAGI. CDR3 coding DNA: TGTGCCAGCAGTTTCCCCACGGGCAGGAACACTGAAGCTTTCTTT. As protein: CASSFPTGRNTEAFF.

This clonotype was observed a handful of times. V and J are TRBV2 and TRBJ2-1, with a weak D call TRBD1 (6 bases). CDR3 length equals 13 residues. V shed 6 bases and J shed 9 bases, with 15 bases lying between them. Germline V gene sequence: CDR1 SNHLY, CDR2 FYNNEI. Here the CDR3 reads CASRADSAGEQFF. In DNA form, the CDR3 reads TGTGCCAGCAGAGCGGACAGTGCCGGTGAGCAGTTCTTC.

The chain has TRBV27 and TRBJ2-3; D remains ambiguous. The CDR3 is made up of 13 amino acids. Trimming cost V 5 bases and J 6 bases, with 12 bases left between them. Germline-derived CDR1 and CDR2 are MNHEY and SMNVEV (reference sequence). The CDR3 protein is CASSPLPRDTQYF. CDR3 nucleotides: TGTGCCAGCAGTCCTCTCCCCCGGGATACGCAGTATTTT.

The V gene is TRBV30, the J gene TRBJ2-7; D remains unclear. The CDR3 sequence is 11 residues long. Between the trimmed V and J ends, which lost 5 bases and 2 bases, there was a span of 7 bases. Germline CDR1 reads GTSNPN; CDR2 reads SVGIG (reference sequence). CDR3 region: CAWLSPYEQYF. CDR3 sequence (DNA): TGTGCCTGGCTAAGTCCCTACGAGCAGTACTTC.

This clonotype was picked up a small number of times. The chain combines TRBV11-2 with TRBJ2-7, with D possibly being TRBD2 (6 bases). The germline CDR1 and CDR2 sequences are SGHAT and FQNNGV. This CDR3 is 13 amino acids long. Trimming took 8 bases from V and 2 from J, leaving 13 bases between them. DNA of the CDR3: TGTGCCAGCGGTGAGCGGGCCACCTACGAGCAGTACTTC. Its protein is CASGERATYEQYF. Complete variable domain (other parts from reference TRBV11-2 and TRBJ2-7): EAGVAQSPRYKIIEKRQSVAFWCNPISGHATLYWYQQILGQGPKLLIQFQNNGVVDDSQLPKDRFSAERLKGVDSTLKIQPAKLEDSAVYLCASGERATYEQYFGPGTRLTVT.

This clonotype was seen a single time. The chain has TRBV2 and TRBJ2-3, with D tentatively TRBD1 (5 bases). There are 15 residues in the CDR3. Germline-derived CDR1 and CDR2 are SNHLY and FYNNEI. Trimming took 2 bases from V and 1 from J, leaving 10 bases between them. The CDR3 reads CASSEWGYGTDTQYF. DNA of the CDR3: TGTGCCAGCAGTGAATGGGGCTACGGCACAGATACGCAGTATTTT.

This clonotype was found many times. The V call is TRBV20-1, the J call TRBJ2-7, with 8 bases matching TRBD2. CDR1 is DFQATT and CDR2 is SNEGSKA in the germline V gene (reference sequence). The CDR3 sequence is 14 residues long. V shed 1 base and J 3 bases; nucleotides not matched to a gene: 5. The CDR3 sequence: CSARGPREGYEQYF. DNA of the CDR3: TGCAGTGCTAGAGGACCCCGGGAGGGCTACGAGCAGTACTTC.

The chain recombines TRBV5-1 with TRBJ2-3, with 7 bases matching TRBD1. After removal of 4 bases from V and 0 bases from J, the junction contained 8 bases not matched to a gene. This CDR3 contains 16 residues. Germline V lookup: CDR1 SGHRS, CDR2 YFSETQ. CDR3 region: CASSTRTGTSTDTQYF. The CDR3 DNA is TGCGCCAGCAGCACTCGGACAGGCACTAGCACAGATACGCAGTATTTT.

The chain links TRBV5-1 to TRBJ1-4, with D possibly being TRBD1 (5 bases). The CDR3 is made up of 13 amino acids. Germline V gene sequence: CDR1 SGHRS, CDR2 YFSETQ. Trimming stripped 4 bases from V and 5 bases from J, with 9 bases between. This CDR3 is CASSASGNEKLFF. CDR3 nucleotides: TGCGCCAGCAGCGCCTCAGGGAATGAAAAACTGTTTTTT.

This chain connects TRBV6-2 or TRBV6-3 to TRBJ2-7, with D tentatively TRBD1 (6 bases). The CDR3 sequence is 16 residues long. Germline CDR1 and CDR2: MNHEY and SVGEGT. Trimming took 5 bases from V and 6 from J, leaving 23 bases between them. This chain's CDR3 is CASSRGYRVTGSEQYF. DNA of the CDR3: TGTGCCAGCAGTCGGGGATACAGGGTCACAGGCTCCGAGCAGTACTTC.

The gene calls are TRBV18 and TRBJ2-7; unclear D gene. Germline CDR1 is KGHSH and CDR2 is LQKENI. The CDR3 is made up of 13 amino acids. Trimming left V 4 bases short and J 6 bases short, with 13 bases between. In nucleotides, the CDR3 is TGTGCCAGCTCACGGGGTGTGGAGTCCGAGCAGTACTTC. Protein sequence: CASSRGVESEQYF.

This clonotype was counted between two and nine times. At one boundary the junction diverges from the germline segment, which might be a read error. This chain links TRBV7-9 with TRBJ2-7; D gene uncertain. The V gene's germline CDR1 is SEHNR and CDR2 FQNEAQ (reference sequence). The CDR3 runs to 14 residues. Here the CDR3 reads CASNLEADSYEQYF. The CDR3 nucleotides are TGTGCCAGCAACTTAGAGGCAGATTCCTACGAGCAGTACTTC.

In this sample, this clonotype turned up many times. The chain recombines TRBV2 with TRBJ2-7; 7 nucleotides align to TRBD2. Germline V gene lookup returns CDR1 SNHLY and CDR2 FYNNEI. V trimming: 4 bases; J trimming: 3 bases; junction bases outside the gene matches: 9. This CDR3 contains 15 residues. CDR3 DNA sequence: TGTGCCAGCAGTGGAAACAGCGGGAAAAGCTACGAGCAGTACTTC. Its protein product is CASSGNSGKSYEQYF. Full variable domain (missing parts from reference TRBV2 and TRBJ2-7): EPEVTQTPSHQVTQMGQEVILRCVPISNHLYFYWYRQILGQKVEFLVSFYNNEISEKSEIFDDQFSVERPDGSNFTLKIRSTKLEDSAMYFCASSGNSGKSYEQYFGPGTRLTVT.

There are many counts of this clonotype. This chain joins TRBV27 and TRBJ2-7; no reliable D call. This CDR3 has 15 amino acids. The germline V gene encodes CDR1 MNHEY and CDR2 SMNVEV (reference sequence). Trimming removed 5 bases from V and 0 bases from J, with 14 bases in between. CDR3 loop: CASSPPGLTSYEQYF. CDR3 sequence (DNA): TGTGCCAGCAGTCCTCCCGGCCTGACCTCCTACGAGCAGTACTTC.

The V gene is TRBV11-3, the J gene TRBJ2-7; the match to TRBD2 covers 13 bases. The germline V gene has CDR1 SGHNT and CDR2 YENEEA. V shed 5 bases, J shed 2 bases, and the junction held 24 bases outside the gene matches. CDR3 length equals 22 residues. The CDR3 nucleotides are TGTGCCAGCAGCCCCAGACTAGCGGGAGGACTAATGAGCGATACGGGGACCTACGAGCAGTACTTC. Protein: CASSPRLAGGLMSDTGTYEQYF.

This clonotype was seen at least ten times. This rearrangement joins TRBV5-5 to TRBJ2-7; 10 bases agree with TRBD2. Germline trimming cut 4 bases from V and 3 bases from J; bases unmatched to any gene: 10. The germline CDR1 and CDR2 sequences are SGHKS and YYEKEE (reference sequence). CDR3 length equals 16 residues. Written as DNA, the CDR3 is TGTGCCAGCAGCCTGCTTGGGGCTAGCGGGGGCTACGAGCAGTACTTC. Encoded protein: CASSLLGASGGYEQYF. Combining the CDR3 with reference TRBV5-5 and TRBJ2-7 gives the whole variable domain DAGVTQSPTHLIKTRGQQVTLRCSPISGHKSVSWYQQVLGQGPQFIFQYYEKEERGRGNFPDRFSARQFPNYSSELNVNALLLGDSALYLCASSLLGASGGYEQYFGPGTRLTVT.

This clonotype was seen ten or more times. This chain's CDR3 is CASSQTTYQETQYF. The CDR3 DNA is TGTGCCAGCAGTCAAACTACCTACCAAGAGACCCAGTACTTC. V gene TRBV2 combines with J gene TRBJ2-5; D not resolved. Germline V gene lookup returns CDR1 SNHLY and CDR2 FYNNEI. Between the trimmed V and J ends, which lost 5 bases and 0 bases, there was a span of 10 bases. The CDR3 consists of 14 residues.

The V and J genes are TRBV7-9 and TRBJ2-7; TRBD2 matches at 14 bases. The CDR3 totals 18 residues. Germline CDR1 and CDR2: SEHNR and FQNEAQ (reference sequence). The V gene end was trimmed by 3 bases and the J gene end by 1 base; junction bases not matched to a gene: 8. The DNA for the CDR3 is TGTGCCAGCAGCTTCGGACTAGCGGGAGGCCTTCGATCCTACGAGCAGTACTTC. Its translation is CASSFGLAGGLRSYEQYF.

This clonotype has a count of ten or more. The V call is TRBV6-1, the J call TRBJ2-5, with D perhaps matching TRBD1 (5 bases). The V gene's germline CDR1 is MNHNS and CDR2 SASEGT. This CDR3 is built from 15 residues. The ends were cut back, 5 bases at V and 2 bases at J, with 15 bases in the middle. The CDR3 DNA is TGTGCCAGCAGTTACCTGTCAGGGCGGCAAGAGACCCAGTACTTC. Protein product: CASSYLSGRQETQYF.

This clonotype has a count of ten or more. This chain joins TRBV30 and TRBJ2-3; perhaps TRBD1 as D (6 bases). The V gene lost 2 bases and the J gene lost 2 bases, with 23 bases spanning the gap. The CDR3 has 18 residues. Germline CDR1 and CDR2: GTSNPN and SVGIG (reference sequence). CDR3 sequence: CAWSRATGFPRHTDTQYF. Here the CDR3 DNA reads TGTGCCTGGAGTCGGGCTACAGGGTTTCCCCGCCACACAGATACGCAGTATTTT.

The CDR3 reads CATSPTDNEQFF. CDR3 nucleotides: TGTGCCACCAGTCCGACAGACAATGAGCAGTTCTTC. The chain is built from TRBV24-1 and TRBJ2-1, with TRBD1 as a possible D gene (5 bases). V was shortened by 6 bases and J by 5 bases, with 7 bases between the two germline ends. This CDR3 region has 12 residues. Germline V gives CDR1 KGHDR, CDR2 SFDVKD.

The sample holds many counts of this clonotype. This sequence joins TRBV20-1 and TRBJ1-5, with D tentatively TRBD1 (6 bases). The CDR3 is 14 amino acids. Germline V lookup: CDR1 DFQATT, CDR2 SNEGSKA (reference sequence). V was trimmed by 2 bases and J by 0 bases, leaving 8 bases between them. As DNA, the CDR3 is TGCAGTGCTAGAAAGGGGGTTAGCAATCAGCCCCAGCATTTT. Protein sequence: CSARKGVSNQPQHF.

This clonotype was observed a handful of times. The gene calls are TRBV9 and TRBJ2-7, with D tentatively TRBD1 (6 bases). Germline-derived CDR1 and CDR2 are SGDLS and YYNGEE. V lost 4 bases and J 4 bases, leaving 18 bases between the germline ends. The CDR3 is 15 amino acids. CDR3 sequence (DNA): TGTGCCAGCAGCCCCGCGGACAGTTCTTCTTACGAGCAGTACTTC. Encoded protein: CASSPADSSSYEQYF.